Listed below are T cell receptor beta chains from one sample, sequenced in a study of shared clonotypes between healthy human individuals. Sequencing used immunoSEQ multiplex PCR; TCRdb keeps in-frame clones, though not all of them. The table lists about 1 million clones, around 76% of them singletons. Sequenced material: memory CD4+ T cells sorted from blood. The receptors stem from a man younger than 35 in good health. Each CDR3 is given with its conserved first and last residue. D genes are given only for firm matches.

D | J | V | CDR3
. | TRBJ1-1 | TRBV7-2 | CASSQLRYSEAFF
TRBD1 | TRBJ2-7 | TRBV5-4 | CASSPDRGQLHEQYF
. | TRBJ2-7 | TRBV28 | CASSFLPYEQYF
TRBD2 | TRBJ2-5 | TRBV19 | CASSDPGLGQETQYF
. | TRBJ2-1 | TRBV6-1 | CASMNVRVDNEQFF
TRBD2 | TRBJ2-1 | TRBV6-5 | CASSQTSGAPNEQFF
. | TRBJ1-5 | TRBV10-3 | CAISVTDQPQHF
TRBD1 | TRBJ2-5 | TRBV5-1 | CASSPGTGGIETQYF
TRBD1 | TRBJ1-1 | TRBV30 | CAWIRTGRTEAFF
TRBD2 | TRBJ2-3 | TRBV30 | CAWSGSGRGDTQYF
. | TRBJ1-1 | TRBV19 | CASSRRVSALNTEAFF
TRBD1 | TRBJ1-2 | TRBV13 | CASSRTGNYGYTF
TRBD2 | TRBJ2-3 | TRBV5-1 | CASSELAGADTQYF
TRBD2 | TRBJ2-7 | TRBV5-5 | CASSLISGTIYEQYF
TRBD2 | TRBJ2-7 | TRBV10-3 | CAITTGLAGYEQYF
. | TRBJ1-5 | TRBV7-2 | CASSLAPRLGGDQPQHF
. | TRBJ1-3 | TRBV7-3 | CASSSGTGNTIYF
. | TRBJ2-7 | TRBV6-1 | CASTPPTGYEQYF
. | TRBJ2-2 | TRBV5-6 | CASKYMNTGELFF
TRBD2 | TRBJ2-1 | TRBV19 | CASSIPSAGGFNEQFF
. | TRBJ2-1 | TRBV19 | CASSTPRGSYNEQFF
. | TRBJ2-1 | TRBV9 | CASSVGGASYNEQFF
TRBD1 | TRBJ2-7 | TRBV6-5 | CASSSAGGYEQYF
. | TRBJ2-7 | TRBV30 | CAWSVLAASYEQYF
. | TRBJ1-5 | TRBV25-1 | CASSEGGRSNQPQHF
. | TRBJ2-7 | TRBV2 | CASSEVGASMGEQYF
TRBD1 | TRBJ1-6 | TRBV5-1 | CASSFGGGTDSPLHF
. | TRBJ1-5 | TRBV11-2 | CASSVNGQQNQPQHF
. | TRBJ1-6 | TRBV7-2 | CASRDSNSPLHF
TRBD2 | TRBJ2-7 | TRBV2 | CASSFSTSGGYEQYF
. | TRBJ1-1 | TRBV5-4 | CASSLVGGLNTEAFF
. | TRBJ2-3 | TRBV11-2 | CASSWGSSDTQYF
. | TRBJ1-1 | TRBV29-1 | CSAHRDLNTEAFF
. | TRBJ2-3 | TRBV30 | CAWSRPRGVRGF
TRBD1 | TRBJ1-6 | TRBV18 | CASSLTTGQQNSPLHF
. | TRBJ1-6 | TRBV10-2 | CASSGGLSGNSPLHF
. | TRBJ1-1 | TRBV9 | CASSVVTGITEAFF
. | TRBJ2-1 | TRBV5-1 | CASSFQSKYNEQFF
. | TRBJ2-3 | TRBV28 | CASSPYRGSYTDTQYF